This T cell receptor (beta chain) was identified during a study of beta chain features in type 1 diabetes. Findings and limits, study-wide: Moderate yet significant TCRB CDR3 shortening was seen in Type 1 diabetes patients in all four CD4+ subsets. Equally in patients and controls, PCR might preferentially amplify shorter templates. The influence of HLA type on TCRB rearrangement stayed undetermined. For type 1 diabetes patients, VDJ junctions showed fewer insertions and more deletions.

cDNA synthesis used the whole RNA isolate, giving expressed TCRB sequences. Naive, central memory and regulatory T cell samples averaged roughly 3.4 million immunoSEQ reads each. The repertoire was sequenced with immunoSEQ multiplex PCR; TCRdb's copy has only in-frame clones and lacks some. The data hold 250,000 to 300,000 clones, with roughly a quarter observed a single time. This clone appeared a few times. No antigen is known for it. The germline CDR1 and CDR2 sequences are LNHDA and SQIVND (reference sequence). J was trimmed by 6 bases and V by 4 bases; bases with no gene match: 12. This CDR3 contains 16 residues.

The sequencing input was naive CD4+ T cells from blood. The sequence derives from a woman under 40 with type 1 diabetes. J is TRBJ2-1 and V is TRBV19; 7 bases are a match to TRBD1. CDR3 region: CASSRGRQGEGNEQFF. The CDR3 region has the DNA TGTGCCAGTAGTAGAGGCAGGCAGGGGGAAGGCAATGAGCAGTTCTTC. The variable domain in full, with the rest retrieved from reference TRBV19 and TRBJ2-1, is DGGITQSPKYLFRKEGQNVTLSCEQNLNHDAMYWYRQDPGQGLRLIYYSQIVNDFQKGDIAEGYSVSREKKESFPLTVTSAQKNPTAFYLCASSRGRQGEGNEQFFGPGTRLTVL.